This T cell receptor (beta chain) was sequenced for a study of blood T cell repertoires in COVID-19. Study as a whole: Sites across the United States, Italy and Spain contributed samples from acute and convalescent COVID-19. T cells, B-cell-depleted T cells, or PBMCs supplied cDNA or gDNA.

The CDR3 loop spans 20 amino acids. The V gene's germline CDR1 is MNHEY and CDR2 SMNVEV (reference sequence). Germline trimming cut 2 bases from V and 5 bases from J; bases unmatched to any gene: 16. Study processing details: Scientists estimated how many nucleated cells there were by amplifying reference gene primers. Clones were sequenced by immunoSEQ multiplex PCR, and TCRdb holds only the in-frame ones, with some missing. V and J calls and clone size are given by that table; D and trimming were obtained from the DNA. The sample consists of around 160,000 clones, approximately 92% of them appearing once. Patients of the Seattle cohort, enrolled during active infection, were followed longitudinally.

The sample was peripheral blood. The chain is built from TRBV27 and TRBJ2-1; the match to TRBD1 covers 12 bases. The receptor was isolated from a man aged 18 to 29 with COVID-19, enrolled during active disease. The CDR3 is CASSLSSGQGAEGYDNEQFF. The CDR3 DNA follows: TGTGCCAGCAGTTTAAGTTCGGGACAGGGGGCAGAGGGTTACGACAATGAGCAGTTCTTC.